Listed below are T cell receptor beta chains from one sample, sequenced in a study of blood T cells in healthy people across ages. TCRdb re-called the 5' RACE reads with MiXCR, one entry per CDR3 protein. The sample carries around 500,000 distinct CDR3 sequences, around half recorded once. Sequences were obtained from blood. These receptors were obtained from an elderly man in good health. Both conserved end residues are part of each CDR3.

J gene,V gene,CDR3 protein
TRBJ2-3,TRBV29-1,CSVAERDRLTDTQYF
TRBJ1-2,TRBV20-1,CSAVDRGRGGYTF
TRBJ2-7,TRBV25-1,CASSDVPSPPNEQYF
TRBJ1-4,TRBV6-6,CASSDSKGEKLFF
TRBJ2-5,TRBV3-1,CASSHSSLAGFQETQYF
TRBJ2-7,TRBV25-1,CASSEYRGVYEQYF
TRBJ1-2,TRBV7-9,CASSSLTGVHGYTF
TRBJ2-3,TRBV5-1,CASRPRATIRGTDTQYF
TRBJ1-2,TRBV5-6,CASSRRATGGGVNYGYTF
TRBJ1-2,TRBV7-3,CASSLGPINRIANYGYTF
TRBJ2-1,TRBV20-1,CSAQTGGAINEQFF
TRBJ2-1,TRBV4-3,CASSQAGGSSAYNEQFF
TRBJ2-7,TRBV28,CASSSGGAGAPYEQYF
TRBJ2-5,TRBV6-2/TRBV6-3,CASSLLAGIQETQYF
TRBJ2-3,TRBV5-1,CASSETGEPGAITDTQYF
TRBJ2-5,TRBV9,CASSVAGGGPWERYF
TRBJ2-3,TRBV6-1,CASVREWGTDTQYF
TRBJ2-1,TRBV7-8,CASSPHTVSGHYNEQFF
TRBJ2-3,TRBV12-3/TRBV12-4,CASSVGQGVDTQYF
TRBJ2-3,TRBV20-1,CSARGAARAIDTQYF
TRBJ2-1,TRBV7-9,CASSQKLRGGDNEQFF
TRBJ2-6,TRBV29-1,CSVGQGAAGANVLTF